This TCR beta chain was profiled in a study of shared clonotypes between healthy human individuals. Authors' methods: ImmunoSEQ output held junction-only sequences without quality scores, so filtering differed. Sequenced by immunoSEQ multiplex PCR; TCRdb stores in-frame clones only, minus some. V, J and clone size are those of that table, while D and trimming were read from the DNA. The top ten hold less than 1.5% of the sample, which has about 1 million clones, about 75% seen once. Whole-study findings and limits: The generation probabilities recorded for non-shared clonotypes fell below those of clonotypes shared by all four donors.

Comments on this clone: Its antigen is currently unknown.

Germline CDR1 and CDR2: KGHSH and LQKENI. V was cut by 2 bases and J by 6 bases, with 8 bases left in between. The CDR3 runs to 13 residues. The TCR sequence derives from a man aged 18 to 29 in good health. The material sequenced was memory CD4+ T cells sorted from blood. Stated subset: CD45RA-negative fraction. The genes are TRBV18 and TRBJ1-5; the D is unclear. The CDR3 reads CASSPSEAQPQHF. Written as DNA, the CDR3 is TGTGCCAGCTCACCATCAGAGGCTCAGCCCCAGCATTTT. The full variable domain, completed using reference TRBV18 and TRBJ1-5, is NAGVMQNPRHLVRRRGQEARLRCSPMKGHSHVYWYRQLPEEGLKFMVYLQKENIIDESGMPKERFSAEFPKEGPSILRIQQVVRGDSAAYFCASSPSEAQPQHFGDGTRLSIL.